The clone carrying this T cell receptor beta chain was counted a few times. Antigen specificity is unknown. Each CDR3 protein is one row after TCRdb ran MiXCR on the RT-PCR reads. This repertoire shows around 750,000 distinct CDR3 sequences, approximately 21% found once; its top ten account for approximately 10%. This record comes from a study of response to subunit inactivated influenza vaccine. Findings and limits, study-wide: T cells newly recruited by each seasonal influenza vaccination are few, the authors suggested.

This specimen consisted of PBMCs from blood, obtained roughly 5 days after vaccination. This TCR was recovered from a man aged 45-65 years who received an inactivated influenza vaccine.

CDR3 DNA sequence: TGTGCCAGCAGTTTTTTGTACTATGGCTACACCTTC. This codes for CASSFLYYGYTF. The chain is built from TRBV12-3 or TRBV12-4 and TRBJ1-2, with no clear D. The CDR3 contains 12 residues. Trimming took 3 bases from V and 3 from J, leaving 5 bases between them.